This T cell receptor (beta chain) was captured by sequencing in a study of blood T cells in healthy people across ages. Trimming pared 0 bases from V and 10 bases from J, leaving 16 bases between. In germline, CDR1 is MGHRA, CDR2 YSYEKL. This CDR3 comprises 15 residues. A second roughly 6 to 11 cycle PCR used barcoded and J-beta primers. TCRdb passed the 5' RACE reads through MiXCR, listing each CDR3 protein once. This table has about 1.4 million distinct CDR3 sequences, approximately 59% appearing once. This sequence was found in a man aged 18 to 30 in good health. V usage is TRBV4-1 and J usage is TRBJ1-5; possible D gene TRBD1, 5 bases. Material for sequencing was blood. In nucleotides, the CDR3 is TGCGCCAGCAGCCAAGATCCCAGGGCGCCTTGTCCCCAGCATTTT. Its protein product is CASSQDPRAPCPQHF.